Listed here are 29 T cell receptor beta chains from one sample, sequenced in a study of shared clonotypes between healthy human individuals. Only in-frame clones appear in the TCRdb table, and some are missing; sequencing was by immunoSEQ multiplex PCR. The repertoire consists of approximately 1.1 million clones, with 70% to 80% occurring once and the leading ten covering more than 0.45%. Sequencing was carried out using memory CD4+ T cells from PBMCs. The subset is: CD45RA-negative fraction. Receptors were obtained from a man aged 18-30 years in good health. Some clones in this sample may be carry-over from other donors' samples.

This clone was found many times. The rearrangement links TRBV4-1 to TRBJ1-2; 9 positions agree with TRBD1. The junction had 11 bases not matched to a gene; V was cut back by 2 bases and J by 4 bases. Germline V gene lookup returns CDR1 MGHRA and CDR2 YSYEKL. The CDR3 loop spans 17 amino acids. This CDR3 reads CASSQSSSDRGVYGYTF. The DNA of the CDR3 is TGCGCCAGCAGCCAATCCTCCTCGGACAGGGGCGTCTATGGCTACACCTTC.

J is TRBJ1-5 and V is TRBV11-2; no firm D call. The CDR3 contains 13 residues. Per germline, CDR1 SGHAT and CDR2 FQNNGV. Deletions cut 0 bases from V and 5 bases from J, with 5 bases between. In DNA form, the CDR3 reads TGTGCCAGCAGCTTAGAAGCCCATCAGCCCCAGCATTTT. Translated: CASSLEAHQPQHF.

The chain links TRBV28 to TRBJ1-2, with a weak D call TRBD1 (6 bases). The V and J ends lost 10 bases and 5 bases respectively, with 23 bases between them. The CDR3 totals 15 residues. Germline-derived CDR1 and CDR2 are MDHEN and SYDVKM. The CDR3, as DNA: TGTGCCATCGAGGACAGTGGATTAGAGGGTTATGGCTACACCTTC. This sequence encodes CAIEDSGLEGYGYTF.

J is TRBJ2-7 and V is TRBV5-4; D possibly corresponds to TRBD2 (6 bases). This CDR3 comprises 15 residues. The V gene lost 1 base and the J gene lost 1 base, with 12 bases spanning the gap. Germline assignment: CDR1 SGHNT and CDR2 YYREEE (reference sequence). The CDR3 region has the DNA TGTGCCAGCAGCTTGCCCGGGACTGTATCCTACGAGCAGTACTTC. It encodes CASSLPGTVSYEQYF.

For the CDR3, the DNA is TGTGCCAGCAGCTTAGGGGGTGATCGAAGGACTGAAGCTTTCTTT. This sequence encodes CASSLGGDRRTEAFF. The chain couples TRBV11-2 to TRBJ1-1, with no clear D. The length of the CDR3 is 15 residues. CDR1 and CDR2 (germline): SGHAT, FQNNGV. Trimming took 1 base from V and 5 from J, leaving 14 bases between them.

This clone was found a few times. This chain uses TRBV7-9 with TRBJ2-3; D may be TRBD2 (6 bases). V was pared by 1 base and J by 2 bases, with 16 bases between. Per the germline V gene, CDR1 is SEHNR and CDR2 is FQNEAQ (reference sequence). This CDR3 comprises 17 residues. The CDR3 DNA reads as TGTGCCAGCAGCTTAGGGCCAGCGGGTCTGAACACAGATACGCAGTATTTT. Its protein product is CASSLGPAGLNTDTQYF.

The chain has TRBV6-5 and TRBJ2-7; D possibly matches TRBD1 or TRBD2 (6 bases each). The CDR3 has 16 amino acids. Germline CDR1 is MNHEY and CDR2 is SVGAGI. V dropped 0 bases and J dropped 7 bases, with 19 bases sitting between them. CDR3 region: CASSYSTQGRGGEQYF. Here the CDR3 DNA reads TGTGCCAGCAGTTACTCGACACAGGGTCGAGGGGGGGAGCAGTACTTC.

This sequence joins TRBV18 and TRBJ2-2; TRBD2 agrees at 8 bases. V was pared by 2 bases and J by 5 bases, with 7 bases of the junction left unmatched. Looked up from germline, CDR1 is KGHSH and CDR2 is LQKENI. The CDR3 totals 16 residues. The CDR3: CASSPVAGIGTGELFF. DNA of the CDR3: TGTGCCAGCTCACCAGTAGCGGGAATCGGAACCGGGGAGCTGTTTTTT.

The chain recombines TRBV6-5 with TRBJ1-5; D may be TRBD1 (5 bases). This CDR3 is built from 13 residues. CDR1 and CDR2 from the germline V gene are MNHEY and SVGAGI. V lost 6 bases and J 11 bases, leaving 17 bases between the germline ends. CDR3 sequence (DNA): TGTGCCAGCAGCGCAGGATCGGTGGGGGCCCAGCATTTT. Encoded protein: CASSAGSVGAQHF.

This chain uses TRBV6-1 with TRBJ2-3; D is possibly TRBD1 or TRBD2 (5 bases each). Germline V gene sequence: CDR1 MNHNS, CDR2 SASEGT. This CDR3 comprises 15 residues. V was shortened by 2 bases and J by 1 base, with 10 bases between the two germline ends. CDR3 coding DNA: TGTGCCAGCAGTGAACTGTGGGGACGCACAGATACGCAGTATTTT. The encoded protein is CASSELWGRTDTQYF.

The chain is built from TRBV6-5 and TRBJ1-4; 11 bases are a match to TRBD1. The CDR3 is 15 amino acids. V trimming: 6 bases; J trimming: 7 bases; junction bases outside the gene matches: 7. The V gene's germline CDR1 is MNHEY and CDR2 SVGAGI. The CDR3 nucleotides are TGTGCCAGCAGGAGGGCCGGGACAGGGGGTGAAAAACTGTTTTTT. It yields the protein CASRRAGTGGEKLFF.

A note on this clone: Other DNA sequences within the sample encode an identical CDR3. This chain joins TRBV6-5 and TRBJ2-7, with 12 bases fitting TRBD2. Germline CDR1 is MNHEY and CDR2 is SVGAGI. The length of the CDR3 is 14 residues. The V gene end was trimmed by 6 bases and the J gene end by 4 bases; junction bases not matched to a gene: 4. The CDR3 DNA reads TGTGCCAGCAGAAAGACTAGCGGGAGTTACGAGCAGTACTTC. This sequence encodes CASRKTSGSYEQYF.

V is TRBV7-2 and J is TRBJ2-1; 8 bases align to TRBD2. This CDR3 is 15 amino acids long. Germline V CDR1 and CDR2: SGHTA, FQGNSA. The junction had 6 bases not matched to a gene; V was cut back by 5 bases and J by 3 bases. Written as DNA, the CDR3 is TGTGCCAGCAGCCAGGTGGGACTAGGCTACAATGAGCAGTTCTTC. This translates into CASSQVGLGYNEQFF.

J is TRBJ2-3 and V is TRBV5-1; 15 positions agree with TRBD2. Germline V gives CDR1 SGHRS, CDR2 YFSETQ. Trimming took 4 bases from V and 4 from J; bases not matched to a gene: 7. This CDR3 is built from 17 residues. CDR3 DNA sequence: TGCGCCAGCAGCCCCGGACTAGCGGGAGGGTTATCAGATACGCAGTATTTT. It yields the protein CASSPGLAGGLSDTQYF.

The chain joins TRBV11-3 to TRBJ2-2; D not certain. V lost 3 bases to trimming and J lost 5 bases, with 7 bases between them. The CDR3 spans 13 residues. Germline CDR1 and CDR2: SGHNT and YENEEA. The CDR3 sequence is CASSFRETGELFF. The CDR3 DNA sequence: TGTGCCAGCAGCTTTCGAGAAACCGGGGAGCTGTTTTTT.

In nucleotides, the CDR3 is TGTGCCAGCAGCTTAGGGGCGGGTGCGCTCTACGAGCAGTACTTC. Amino acids: CASSLGAGALYEQYF. The genes are TRBV7-2 and TRBJ2-7; D perhaps matches TRBD2 (5 bases). This CDR3 contains 15 residues. Germline assignment: CDR1 SGHTA and CDR2 FQGNSA. V shed 1 base and J shed 3 bases, with 13 bases lying between them.

The chain recombines TRBV7-3 with TRBJ2-1; D gene ambiguous. The CDR3 has 13 amino acids. Germline V gives CDR1 SGHTA, CDR2 FQGTGA. With 1 base removed from V and 7 bases from J, the gap between germline ends came to 8 bases. The CDR3 region has the DNA TGTGCCAGCAGCTTAATGTTCGGGAATGAGCAGTTCTTC. Translating it yields CASSLMFGNEQFF.

This chain connects TRBV7-3 to TRBJ1-1; TRBD1 aligns across 7 bases. Germline V gene lookup returns CDR1 SGHTA and CDR2 FQGTGA. The CDR3 has 14 residues. The V segment lost 4 bases and the J segment 4 bases; nucleotides outside the gene matches: 6. The DNA for the CDR3 is TGTGCCAGCAGCTCCAGGGGGGAGGTCACTGAAGCTTTCTTT. This encodes CASSSRGEVTEAFF.

V gene TRBV9 combines with J gene TRBJ2-7; D is possibly TRBD2 (5 bases). In germline, CDR1 is SGDLS, CDR2 YYNGEE. With 0 bases removed from V and 6 bases from J, the gap between germline ends came to 16 bases. The CDR3 loop spans 15 amino acids. The CDR3 DNA reads as TGTGCCAGCAGCGTAGATGGTGGACTGCTGGGCGAGCAGTACTTC. Its translation: CASSVDGGLLGEQYF.

This clone was seen once. This could be a read error, since a much larger clone is one nucleotide away. V and J are TRBV28 and TRBJ2-5; 10 bases are shared with TRBD1. The DNA end favors TRBJ2-7, so the J call may be wrong. CDR3 size: 15 residues. Germline assignment: CDR1 MDHEN and CDR2 SYDVKM. The CDR3, as DNA: TGTGCCAGCAGTTTAGCGGGACAGGGGACCTACGAGCAGTACTTC. Translated, it gives CASSLAGQGTYEQYF.

This clone turned up a few times. The chain carries TRBV20-1 and TRBJ1-2; D not certain. The V gene's germline CDR1 is DFQATT and CDR2 SNEGSKA (reference sequence). The V gene lost 0 bases and the J gene lost 2 bases, with 1 base spanning the gap. The CDR3 spans 11 residues. The CDR3 here is CSARDNYGYTF. CDR3 coding DNA: TGCAGTGCTAGAGACAACTATGGCTACACCTTC.

The rearrangement links TRBV7-3 to TRBJ2-2, with no clear D. The V and J ends lost 9 bases and 1 base respectively, with 9 bases between them. The CDR3 totals 13 residues. CDR1 is SGHTA and CDR2 is FQGTGA in the germline V gene. This CDR3 is CASAGRNTGELFF. In DNA form, the CDR3 reads TGTGCCAGTGCAGGTCGGAACACCGGGGAGCTGTTTTTT. Drawing the rest from reference TRBV7-3 and TRBJ2-2, the complete variable domain is GAGVSQTPSNKVTEKGKYVELRCDPISGHTALYWYRQSLGQGPEFLIYFQGTGAADDSGLPNDRFFAVRPEGSVSTLKIQRTERGDSAVYLCASAGRNTGELFFGEGSRLTVL.

This sequence joins TRBV15 and TRBJ1-4; no definite D call. Germline V CDR1 and CDR2: LNHNV, YYDKDF (reference sequence). Trimming took 0 bases from V and 10 from J, leaving 12 bases between them. This CDR3 comprises 14 residues. The CDR3 reads CATSRDLLSGKLFF. The DNA for the CDR3 is TGTGCCACCAGCAGAGATCTTCTCTCCGGAAAACTGTTTTTT.

The chain links TRBV2 to TRBJ1-1, with D perhaps matching TRBD1 (6 bases). CDR3 length: 13 residues. V lost 8 bases, J lost 3 bases, and 13 bases lay in between. Germline V gives CDR1 SNHLY, CDR2 FYNNEI. CDR3 in amino acids: CASYREVDTEAFF. CDR3 nucleotide sequence: TGTGCCAGCTACAGGGAGGTAGACACTGAAGCTTTCTTT.

V is TRBV29-1 and J is TRBJ2-5; TRBD2 aligns across 9 bases. The CDR3 totals 16 residues. J was trimmed by 5 bases and V by 5 bases; bases with no gene match: 15. Per the germline V gene, CDR1 is SQVTM and CDR2 is ANQGSEA. The CDR3 is CSVRVAGVGFGETQYF. CDR3 sequence (DNA): TGCAGCGTTAGAGTAGCGGGAGTTGGATTTGGGGAGACCCAGTACTTC.

This clone was found once. The rearrangement joins TRBV7-3 to TRBJ2-1; 8 nucleotides align to TRBD1. This CDR3 spans 15 amino acids. V was clipped by 5 bases and J by 10 bases; unmatched bases: 13. In germline, CDR1 is SGHTA, CDR2 FQGTGA. The CDR3: CASSHDRGSAEEQFF. CDR3 DNA: TGTGCCAGCAGCCATGACAGGGGATCAGCCGAGGAGCAGTTCTTC.

This chain joins TRBV28 and TRBJ1-1, with D unresolved. Trimming shortened V by 5 bases and J by 1 base, and 14 bases separated the two germline ends. CDR3 length: 15 residues. Germline-derived CDR1 and CDR2 are MDHEN and SYDVKM. The CDR3, as DNA: TGTGCCAGCAGTCCTTACCAGGTTACGAACACTGAAGCTTTCTTT. Translation: CASSPYQVTNTEAFF. Drawing the rest from reference TRBV28 and TRBJ1-1, the complete variable domain is DVKVTQSSRYLVKRTGEKVFLECVQDMDHENMFWYRQDPGLGLRLIYFSYDVKMKEKGDIPEGYSVSREKKERFSLILESASTNQTSMYLCASSPYQVTNTEAFFGQGTRLTVV.

Points on this clone: Other DNA sequences from this sample encode an identical CDR3 as well. The chain couples TRBV28 to TRBJ2-3, with D perhaps TRBD1 or TRBD2 (5 bases each). Germline CDR1 MDHEN, CDR2 SYDVKM. Trimming removed 4 bases at V and 5 bases at J, with 7 bases between. This CDR3 is built from 12 residues. DNA of the CDR3: TGTGCCAGCAGTTCTGGGGGAGATACGCAGTATTTT. It specifies CASSSGGDTQYF. The full variable domain, with the rest looked up from reference TRBV28 and TRBJ2-3, is DVKVTQSSRYLVKRTGEKVFLECVQDMDHENMFWYRQDPGLGLRLIYFSYDVKMKEKGDIPEGYSVSREKKERFSLILESASTNQTSMYLCASSSGGDTQYFGPGTRLTVL.

The chain has TRBV2 and TRBJ2-2, with a possible D match to TRBD2 (6 bases). The germline V and J ends were trimmed by 10 bases and 4 bases, with 13 bases remaining between them. Germline CDR1 reads SNHLY; CDR2 reads FYNNEI. The CDR3 covers 13 residues. This CDR3 is CATNRESTGELFF. The DNA of the CDR3 is TGTGCCACAAACCGGGAGAGCACCGGGGAGCTGTTTTTT.